These 32 T cell receptor beta chains were sequenced from one sample in a study of STAT5B mutations in CD4+ large granular lymphocyte leukemia (dated by TCRdb to between 2021 and 2024). Library prep was done by the immunoSEQ multiplex PCR assay. The clones in this table, taken by TCRdb from immuneACCESS, are in-frame only. Not every clone is retained; where verified, under half of the shortfall comes from an unresolved V gene, and the cause of the rest is unknown. This sample comprises fewer than 30,000 clones, more than 60% of them detected only once. Of the sample, around 0.99% is held by the ten largest clones. Material: CD4+ T cells from blood buffy coats. Receptors originate from a human donor in good health.

V is TRBV7-9 and J is TRBJ2-3; 11 bases are shared with TRBD2. Germline lookup yields CDR1 SEHNR and CDR2 FQNEAQ (reference sequence). The J segment lost 3 bases and the V segment lost 0 bases, leaving 2 bases of the junction unmatched. This CDR3 contains 16 residues. CDR3 sequence (DNA): TGTGCCAGCAGCTTAGCTAGCGGGAGGGAAACAGATACGCAGTATTTT. Translation gives CASSLASGRETDTQYF.

This rearrangement joins TRBV5-4 to TRBJ2-3, with TRBD2 matching over 9 bases. This CDR3 is built from 17 residues. The V and J ends lost 3 bases and 6 bases, in that order; junction bases with no gene match: 14. Germline V CDR1 and CDR2: SGHNT, YYREEE (reference sequence). CDR3 DNA: TGTGCCAGCAGCTCCCCGGGACTAGCCTCGGGGGGTGATACGCAGTATTTT. It specifies CASSSPGLASGGDTQYF.

The chain employs TRBV5-1 and TRBJ2-1, with D unclear. Per the germline V gene, CDR1 is SGHRS and CDR2 is YFSETQ. The length of the CDR3 is 16 residues. Trimming took off 0 bases at V and 0 bases at J, with 10 bases between the two ends. CDR3 coding DNA: TGCGCCAGCAGCTTGGCCGGACCGAGCTCCTACAATGAGCAGTTCTTC. Its protein product is CASSLAGPSSYNEQFF.

The chain couples TRBV7-8 to TRBJ2-3, with D maybe TRBD1 (6 bases). The V gene's germline CDR1 is SGHVS and CDR2 FQNEAQ. The CDR3 consists of 16 residues. The germline V and J ends were trimmed by 5 bases and 1 base, with 16 bases remaining between them. The CDR3, as DNA: TGTGCCAGCAGCCACAGGGATTACGTGGGCACAGATACGCAGTATTTT. It encodes CASSHRDYVGTDTQYF.

The rearrangement links TRBV18 to TRBJ2-3, with 10 bases fitting TRBD2. J gave up 3 bases and V 5 bases, and 8 bases lay outside the gene matches. Germline V gene sequence: CDR1 KGHSH, CDR2 LQKENI. CDR3 length: 16 residues. The CDR3 nucleotides are TGTGCCAGCTCATCAAGTTCTAGCGGGAGTACAGATACGCAGTATTTT. Its translation is CASSSSSSGSTDTQYF.

The chain uses TRBV18 and TRBJ2-5; perhaps D is TRBD1 or TRBD2 (6 bases each). This CDR3 has 18 residues. V lost 2 bases and J 1 base, leaving 20 bases between the germline ends. Germline V gives CDR1 KGHSH, CDR2 LQKENI. DNA of the CDR3: TGTGCCAGCTCACCAGGAACGGGGGCCTTATTTATCCAAGAGACCCAGTACTTC. Protein product: CASSPGTGALFIQETQYF. The full variable domain, completed using reference TRBV18 and TRBJ2-5, is NAGVMQNPRHLVRRRGQEARLRCSPMKGHSHVYWYRQLPEEGLKFMVYLQKENIIDESGMPKERFSAEFPKEGPSILRIQQVVRGDSAAYFCASSPGTGALFIQETQYFGPGTRLLVL.

The chain is built from TRBV15 and TRBJ2-7; D is possibly TRBD1 or TRBD2 (5 bases each). The germline V gene has CDR1 LNHNV and CDR2 YYDKDF (reference sequence). This CDR3 region has 15 residues. V dropped 4 bases and J dropped 4 bases, with 17 bases sitting between them. For the CDR3, the DNA is TGTGCCACCAGCATAAGGACCGGGGCCCAATACGAGCAGTACTTC. Protein: CATSIRTGAQYEQYF.

The J gene is TRBJ1-1, the V gene TRBV28; D possibly corresponds to TRBD1 (5 bases). In germline, CDR1 is MDHEN, CDR2 SYDVKM. The CDR3 runs 15 residues. V was shortened by 3 bases and J by 0 bases, with 11 bases between the two germline ends. The CDR3 DNA sequence: TGTGCCAGCAGTTTCGCCCAGACAGTGAACACTGAAGCTTTCTTT. Its translation is CASSFAQTVNTEAFF.

The chain joins TRBV6-1 to TRBJ2-3; no firm D call. Trimming took 2 bases from V and 5 from J, leaving 8 bases between them. Per the germline V gene, CDR1 is MNHNS and CDR2 is SASEGT. CDR3 length: 13 residues. CDR3: CASSETDGDTQYF. The DNA of the CDR3 is TGTGCCAGCAGTGAAACCGACGGAGATACGCAGTATTTT.

The chain uses TRBV10-3 and TRBJ2-1; TRBD2 matches at 13 bases. The ends lost 3 bases at V and 7 bases at J; junction bases unmatched: 9. Germline V gives CDR1 ENHRY, CDR2 SYGVKD. The CDR3 spans 17 residues. CDR3 in DNA: TGTGCCATCAGTGACGCGCCGGGACTAGCGGGACGGAATGAGCAGTTCTTC. This gives the protein CAISDAPGLAGRNEQFF.

The CDR3 spells CASGRGNEKLFF. DNA of the CDR3: TGTGCCAGCGGACGGGGGAATGAAAAACTGTTTTTT. This chain joins TRBV6-6 and TRBJ1-4; possibly TRBD1 for D (5 bases). V lost 8 bases and J lost 5, with 9 bases in between. The germline CDR1 and CDR2 sequences are MNHNY and SVGAGI (reference sequence). This CDR3 region has 12 residues.

In DNA, the CDR3 is TGTGCCAGCAGGGGAGCGGGCCACGCCAGGAATGAGCAGTTCTTC. The encoded protein is CASRGAGHARNEQFF. The chain uses TRBV27 and TRBJ2-1, with a tentative D call TRBD2 (6 bases). The ends were cut back, 6 bases at V and 7 bases at J, with 19 bases in the middle. Germline V gives CDR1 MNHEY, CDR2 SMNVEV (reference sequence). The CDR3 length is 15 residues.

The gene calls are TRBV9 and TRBJ2-1; possibly TRBD2 for D (6 bases). V lost 2 bases, J lost 6 bases, and 15 bases lay in between. The CDR3 spans 15 residues. Germline CDR1 SGDLS, CDR2 YYNGEE. In nucleotides, the CDR3 is TGTGCCAGCAGCGTTGTGGTGGGGGGTGCCAATGAGCAGTTCTTC. This codes for CASSVVVGGANEQFF.

The chain couples TRBV7-2 to TRBJ2-1; D is ambiguous. The germline V gene has CDR1 SGHTA and CDR2 FQGNSA. Trimming took 3 bases from V and 1 from J, leaving 4 bases between them. CDR3 size: 13 residues. The CDR3 loop is CASSFSSYNEQFF. In DNA, the CDR3 is TGTGCCAGCAGCTTTTCTTCCTACAATGAGCAGTTCTTC.

The rearrangement links TRBV6-5 to TRBJ1-1; 8 bases fit TRBD1. Per the germline V gene, CDR1 is MNHEY and CDR2 is SVGAGI. V shed 5 bases, J shed 8 bases, and the junction held 4 bases outside the gene matches. The CDR3 extends over 12 amino acids. DNA of the CDR3: TGTGCCAGCAGTGGAAGGACAGGGGAAGCTTTCTTT. It encodes CASSGRTGEAFF.

The rearrangement links TRBV2 to TRBJ2-1; tentative D call: TRBD2 (5 bases). This CDR3 has 17 residues. V was shortened by 6 bases and J by 10 bases, with 28 bases between the two germline ends. Per the germline V gene, CDR1 is SNHLY and CDR2 is FYNNEI. CDR3 protein: CASRPSRSEGPKWEQFF. The CDR3 DNA sequence: TGTGCCAGCAGGCCTAGCCGATCCGAAGGCCCCAAATGGGAGCAGTTCTTC. Complete variable domain (other parts from reference TRBV2 and TRBJ2-1): EPEVTQTPSHQVTQMGQEVILRCVPISNHLYFYWYRQILGQKVEFLVSFYNNEISEKSEIFDDQFSVERPDGSNFTLKIRSTKLEDSAMYFCASRPSRSEGPKWEQFFGPGTRLTVL.

This rearrangement joins TRBV28 to TRBJ1-1; 10 nucleotides line up with TRBD1. The CDR3 consists of 13 residues. Germline lookup yields CDR1 MDHEN and CDR2 SYDVKM. The J segment lost 7 bases and the V segment lost 5 bases, leaving 4 bases of the junction unmatched. The CDR3 DNA is TGTGCCAGCAGTGGGACAGGGGTAAGTGAAGCTTTCTTT. It yields the protein CASSGTGVSEAFF.

A single count supports this clone. The chain employs TRBV7-9 and TRBJ2-5; TRBD2 aligns across 12 bases. The germline V gene encodes CDR1 SEHNR and CDR2 FQNEAQ (reference sequence). J gave up 1 base and V 4 bases, and 10 bases lay outside the gene matches. The CDR3 spans 18 residues. CDR3 protein: CASSSPTGTSGSQETQYF. DNA for the CDR3: TGTGCCAGCAGCTCCCCAACCGGGACTAGCGGGTCCCAAGAGACCCAGTACTTC.

The chain uses TRBV18 and TRBJ2-4; D not resolved. The CDR3 runs 14 residues. Trimming left V 3 bases short and J 6 bases short, with 12 bases between. The germline V gene has CDR1 KGHSH and CDR2 LQKENI. The DNA for the CDR3 is TGTGCCAGCTCACCGGGCCTGGGAATAAACATTCAGTACTTC. Amino acids: CASSPGLGINIQYF.

A remark on this clone: Other nucleotide sequences in the sample specify the same CDR3. The J gene is TRBJ1-1, the V gene TRBV30; weak D call: TRBD1 (5 bases). CDR1 is GTSNPN and CDR2 is SVGIG in the germline V gene (reference sequence). Deletions cut 0 bases from V and 2 bases from J, with 7 bases between. CDR3 length: 13 amino acids. DNA of the CDR3: TGTGCCTGGAGTGTTCAGGGAAACACTGAAGCTTTCTTT. Translating gives CAWSVQGNTEAFF.

The chain employs TRBV28 and TRBJ2-3; 10 nucleotides match TRBD2. The CDR3 covers 15 residues. Per the germline V gene, CDR1 is MDHEN and CDR2 is SYDVKM. CDR3 region: CATTGGASGRNTQYF. As DNA, the CDR3 is TGTGCGACCACCGGCGGGGCTAGCGGGAGAAATACGCAGTATTTT.

The gene calls are TRBV2 and TRBJ2-1; TRBD2 agrees at 7 bases. The germline V gene has CDR1 SNHLY and CDR2 FYNNEI. The CDR3 covers 13 residues. The V gene end was trimmed by 6 bases and the J gene end by 6 bases; junction bases not matched to a gene: 5. CDR3 sequence reads: CASRGLVPNEQFF. DNA for the CDR3: TGTGCCAGCAGAGGACTAGTTCCCAATGAGCAGTTCTTC.

This sequence joins TRBV20-1 and TRBJ2-7; possibly TRBD1 or TRBD2 for D (5 bases each). The V gene lost 6 bases and the J gene lost 0 bases, with 6 bases spanning the gap. CDR1 is DFQATT and CDR2 is SNEGSKA in the germline V gene (reference sequence). The CDR3 covers 11 residues. The CDR3 loop is CSAGTSYEQYF. In nucleotides, the CDR3 is TGCAGTGCAGGGACCTCCTACGAGCAGTACTTC.

V gene TRBV30 combines with J gene TRBJ2-2; the match to TRBD2 covers 7 bases. The CDR3 runs 15 residues. The germline gives CDR1 GTSNPN, CDR2 SVGIG (reference sequence). The V gene end was trimmed by 2 bases and the J gene end by 6 bases; junction bases not matched to a gene: 9. The CDR3 reads CAWSLGLGESGELFF. As DNA, the CDR3 is TGTGCCTGGAGTTTAGGACTAGGAGAGTCCGGGGAGCTGTTTTTT.

The V and J genes are TRBV7-9 and TRBJ2-5; D may be TRBD2 (6 bases). V lost 4 bases and J lost 4, with 13 bases in between. CDR3 length: 14 amino acids. Germline V gene sequence: CDR1 SEHNR, CDR2 FQNEAQ (reference sequence). CDR3 protein: CASSWEAGRETQYF. The CDR3 bases are TGTGCCAGCAGCTGGGAGGCAGGGCGAGAGACCCAGTACTTC.

The rearrangement joins TRBV7-8 to TRBJ2-4, with D possibly TRBD1 on 5 matching bases. The CDR3 contains 13 residues. V lost 0 bases and J 11 bases, leaving 11 bases between the germline ends. CDR1 is SGHVS, CDR2 FQNEAQ, per germline. This chain's CDR3 is CASSLAGRELQYF. CDR3 sequence (DNA): TGTGCCAGCAGCTTAGCGGGCAGGGAACTTCAGTACTTC.

The gene calls are TRBV7-8 and TRBJ1-3, with no clear D. Germline-derived CDR1 and CDR2 are SGHVS and FQNEAQ. This CDR3 is 15 amino acids long. V lost 5 bases and J 0 bases, leaving 11 bases between the germline ends. The chain's CDR3 is CASSQARGSGNTIYF. CDR3 in DNA: TGTGCCAGCAGCCAAGCGCGGGGCTCTGGAAACACCATATATTTT.

The chain carries TRBV7-2 and TRBJ2-7; 10 bases align to TRBD2. This CDR3 is built from 18 residues. V shed 4 bases, J shed 7 bases, and the junction held 19 bases outside the gene matches. Germline values: CDR1 SGHTA, CDR2 FQGNSA. This chain's CDR3 is CASSSRLAGRTRRDEQYF. CDR3 DNA sequence: TGTGCCAGCAGCTCCAGACTAGCGGGCCGAACGAGAAGGGATGAGCAGTACTTC.

The chain combines TRBV27 with TRBJ2-1; possibly TRBD2 for D (6 bases). Per the germline V gene, CDR1 is MNHEY and CDR2 is SMNVEV (reference sequence). CDR3 length: 15 amino acids. V gave up 0 bases and J gave up 8 bases, with 14 bases separating them. This CDR3 reads CASSLSDGGFDEQFF. The CDR3 DNA reads TGTGCCAGCAGTTTATCGGACGGGGGATTCGATGAGCAGTTCTTC.

V usage is TRBV5-4 and J usage is TRBJ2-5, with TRBD2 matching over 9 bases. Germline assignment: CDR1 SGHNT and CDR2 YYREEE (reference sequence). CDR3 size: 16 residues. J lost 1 base, V lost 3 bases, and 7 bases had no gene match. CDR3 protein: CASSSQRGAIQETQYF. In DNA form, the CDR3 reads TGTGCCAGCAGCTCCCAGCGGGGGGCTATCCAAGAGACCCAGTACTTC.

The V and J genes are TRBV27 and TRBJ2-1, with 9 bases identical to TRBD2. V shed 3 bases and J 8 bases; nucleotides not matched to a gene: 5. The CDR3 runs to 14 residues. Germline V lookup: CDR1 MNHEY, CDR2 SMNVEV (reference sequence). DNA of the CDR3: TGTGCCAGCAGTTTTAGCGGGAGAAGCTATGAGCAGTTCTTC. Amino acids: CASSFSGRSYEQFF.

This chain uses TRBV5-4 with TRBJ1-6; 7 nucleotides align to TRBD1. From germline, CDR1 is SGHNT and CDR2 YYREEE (reference sequence). The CDR3 is 14 amino acids. With 3 bases clipped from V and 7 bases from J, the junction kept 4 bases outside the gene matches. In DNA form, the CDR3 reads TGTGCCAGCAGCTACGGGGACAGAAATTCACCCCTCCACTTT. Protein product: CASSYGDRNSPLHF.